In its sample, the clone carrying this T cell receptor (beta chain) was seen a few times. The antigen is undetermined. The CDR3 is 17 amino acids. The germline V gene has CDR1 MNHEY and CDR2 SMNVEV (reference sequence). The ends lost 5 bases at V and 0 bases at J; junction bases unmatched: 11. The data derive from a study of cytomegalovirus exposure and HLA in healthy donors. General study findings and limits: In a later analysis, a missense DCLRE1C variant was linked to TCR beta V- and J-gene trimming. HLA alleles were associated with 18,000 or so TCR beta sequences in a later analysis at 0.05 false discovery rate. As a later analysis showed, several of the most significant clusters appeared to be linked to common viral pathogens.

The PCR had 60 Vbeta and 13 Jbeta primers. Some clones are missing from TCRdb's copy, which holds only in-frame ones; the method was immunoSEQ multiplex PCR. The sample yields 150,000 or so clones, 75% to 85% seen once. Sample: PBMCs. The sequence was collected from a woman between 18 and 30 years old in good health and CMV-seropositive. The chain couples TRBV27 to TRBJ2-3; 7 bases agree with TRBD2. In DNA, the CDR3 is TGTGCCAGCAGTATCGGGGACTACCCAATAAGCACAGATACGCAGTATTTT. It encodes CASSIGDYPISTDTQYF.